The rows below give T cell receptor beta chains drawn from one sample of a study of control samples from healthy donors and cancer patients. Produced via immunoSEQ multiplex PCR; TCRdb's table is partial and in-frame only. Of 73,000 or so clones in the sample, roughly 87% were seen once. The sequenced sample was blood. These receptors were taken from a woman between 45 and 60 years old in good health. CDR3s include the opening cysteine and the closing phenylalanine or tryptophan. The D gene is left open where the match is weak. The size entry is marked missing in some rows and otherwise reads once, few, many or a size class.

D gene | J gene | clone size | V gene | CDR3 DNA | CDR3 protein
- | TRBJ2-1 | - | TRBV28 | TGTGCCACCACCGGGACGTTTGCTTACAATGAGCAGTTCTTC | CATTGTFAYNEQFF
- | TRBJ2-5 | - | TRBV12-5 | TGTGCTAGCCGACGCGGGACACGCCAAGAGACCCAGTACTTC | CASRRGTRQETQYF
- | TRBJ2-3 | - | TRBV19 | TGTGCCAGTAGTACTTATGCCGGGACAGATACGCAGTATTTT | CASSTYAGTDTQYF
TRBD2 | TRBJ2-5 | once | TRBV11-2 | TGTGCCAGCAGCCTGGGACTAGCGGGAGTTCAAGAGACCCAGTACTTC | CASSLGLAGVQETQYF
- | TRBJ2-3 | - | TRBV6-6 | TGTGCCAGCAGTACAGGGTCAGATACGCAGTATTTT | CASSTGSDTQYF
TRBD1 | TRBJ2-2 | - | TRBV6-5 | TGTGCCAGCAGGAGGGACAGTGAATTCGGGGAGCTGTTTTTT | CASRRDSEFGELFF
- | TRBJ2-7 | once | TRBV27 | TGTGCCAGCAGTTTGGGTTACGAGCAGTACTTC | CASSLGYEQYF
TRBD2 | TRBJ2-1 | - | TRBV2 | TGTGCCAGCAGTGAAACGCGACTGACGGGGGGCAATGAGCAGTTCTTC | CASSETRLTGGNEQFF
- | TRBJ1-1 | - | TRBV5-1 | TGCGCCAGCAGCTTGGACGGGCTTTGGGACATGAACACTGAAGCTTTCTTT | CASSLDGLWDMNTEAFF
TRBD1 | TRBJ1-4 | few | TRBV19 | TGTGCCAGTAGCCACGGACAGGGAGGCAACGAAAAACTGTTTTTT | CASSHGQGGNEKLFF
- | TRBJ1-2 | - | TRBV4-1 | TGCGCCAGCAGCCAAGAGGGCGTTACCTACACCTTC | CASSQEGVTYTF
TRBD2 | TRBJ2-1 | - | TRBV5-1 | TGCGCCAGCAGCTCCATAGCGGGAAGCTCCTACAATGAGCAGTTCTTC | CASSSIAGSSYNEQFF
- | TRBJ1-3 | - | TRBV5-1 | TGCGCCAGCAGCCAGGAAGGGCGCGCGCGGGGAAACACCATATATTTT | CASSQEGRARGNTIYF
- | TRBJ1-1 | - | TRBV2 | TGTGCCAGCAGTGAAGAGAGGTCTGAAGCTTTCTTT | CASSEERSEAFF
- | TRBJ2-5 | - | TRBV28 | TGTGCCAGCAGCCTAGAAACCCGACGGGCGGAGACCCAGTACTTC | CASSLETRRAETQYF
- | TRBJ2-7 | - | TRBV3-1/TRBV3-2 | TGTGCCAGCAGACTCTCGACGGGAAGGTTCGAGCAGTACTTC | CASRLSTGRFEQYF
TRBD1 | TRBJ2-3 | once | TRBV27 | TGTGCCAGCAGTCACAGGGGTCAAGATACGCAGTATTTT | CASSHRGQDTQYF
- | TRBJ2-3 | - | TRBV9 | TGTGCCCCCCAAGATACGCAGTATTTT | CAPQDTQYF
- | TRBJ1-5 | - | TRBV7-7 | TGTGCTAGCAGCCCCGATAGGGACCCATATAATCAGCCCCAGCATTTT | CASSPDRDPYNQPQHF
- | TRBJ1-2 | - | TRBV9 | TGTGCCAGCAGCGTTGGGGATTCGGCTGGCTACACCTTC | CASSVGDSAGYTF
- | TRBJ1-1 | once | TRBV12-3/TRBV12-4 | TGTGCCAGCAGTTTAACTCCTGAAGCTTTCTTT | CASSLTPEAFF
TRBD1 | TRBJ1-1 | - | TRBV5-1 | TGCGCCAGCAGCTTGGTGGGGACAGGGGCGCTGTTGAACACTGAAGCTTTCTTT | CASSLVGTGALLNTEAFF
- | TRBJ1-1 | - | TRBV20-1 | TGCAGTGCTATTCGAGGGATCGAAGCTTTCTTT | CSAIRGIEAFF
TRBD1 | TRBJ1-1 | - | TRBV6-1 | TGTGCCAGCAGTGAACCGGGACAGGCGAACACTGAAGCTTTCTTT | CASSEPGQANTEAFF
- | TRBJ2-1 | once | TRBV28 | TGTGCCAGCAGTTTGACGGGAGCTCAGTACAATGAGCAGTTCTTC | CASSLTGAQYNEQFF
TRBD1 | TRBJ2-7 | - | TRBV6-6 | TGTGCCAGCAGGCGGGACAGGGGGCTCATCTACGAGCAGTACTTC | CASRRDRGLIYEQYF
- | TRBJ1-1 | - | TRBV5-1 | TGCGCCAGCAGCCCAGAGGTCAGTAGAGAGGTGGCGAACACTGAAGCTTTCTTT | CASSPEVSREVANTEAFF
- | TRBJ2-7 | - | TRBV7-2 | TGTGCCAGCAGCTCACCCGGGACTTTGGCCTACGAGCAGTACTTC | CASSSPGTLAYEQYF
TRBD1 | TRBJ1-5 | - | TRBV5-1 | TGCGCCAGCAGCTTGGAAGGCTTACTGGACAGGGAGGCTAATAGCAATCAGCCCCAGCATTTT | CASSLEGLLDREANSNQPQHF
- | TRBJ1-5 | - | TRBV3-1/TRBV3-2 | TGTGCCAGCAGCCAAGGCAGGAACCATCAGCCCCAGCATTTT | CASSQGRNHQPQHF
- | TRBJ2-7 | few | TRBV2 | TGTGCCAGCAGTGGTACGGGAGCCTACGAGCAGTACTTC | CASSGTGAYEQYF
TRBD2 | TRBJ2-5 | - | TRBV7-2 | TGTGCCAGCAGCTCTCTAGCGGGAGGGGGGGAGACCCAGTACTTC | CASSSLAGGGETQYF
- | TRBJ1-2 | - | TRBV4-2 | TGTGCCAGCAGCCAAGGATTAAACTATGGCTACACCTTC | CASSQGLNYGYTF
TRBD2 | TRBJ2-1 | - | TRBV2 | TGTGCCAGCACCGTGGGGAGGGCCCACAATGAGCAGTTCTTC | CASTVGRAHNEQFF
- | TRBJ1-1 | - | TRBV3-1/TRBV3-2 | TGTGCCAGCAGCCAAGGATCGGCTTTGACGGCGAACACTGAAGCTTTCTTT | CASSQGSALTANTEAFF
- | TRBJ2-7 | - | TRBV2 | TGTGCCAGCGGTAGTAACGAGCAGTACTTC | CASGSNEQYF
- | TRBJ2-7 | - | TRBV7-9 | TGTGCCAGCCAAATGACTCCAGCCTACGAGCAGTACTTC | CASQMTPAYEQYF
- | TRBJ2-2 | - | TRBV5-1 | TGCGCCAGCAGCCTATCCGCGGAGTCGACGTCTGGGGAGCTGTTTTTT | CASSLSAESTSGELFF
- | TRBJ2-7 | - | TRBV9 | TGTGCCAGCAGCGGACCCTACCTATCGGCTGTGCGGTACTTC | CASSGPYLSAVRYF
TRBD2 | TRBJ2-2 | - | TRBV3-1/TRBV3-2 | TGTGCCAGCAGGTTAGGTACTAGCGGGAGTACCGGGGAGCTGTTTTTT | CASRLGTSGSTGELFF
- | TRBJ1-5 | - | TRBV5-1 | TGCGCCAGCAGCTTGGGGACAGTTAGCAATCAGCCCCAGCATTTT | CASSLGTVSNQPQHF
- | TRBJ1-5 | - | TRBV24-1 | TGTGCCACCAGTGAACCCAGGGCCTATAGCAATCAGCCCCAGCATTTT | CATSEPRAYSNQPQHF
TRBD2 | TRBJ2-1 | - | TRBV27 | TGTGCCAGCAGTCCCCTAGCGGTACACGGGGATGAGCAGTTCTTC | CASSPLAVHGDEQFF
TRBD2 | TRBJ2-5 | - | TRBV3-1/TRBV3-2 | TGTGCCAGCAGCCAAAGAAGACTAGCGGGAGGGCGAGGAGAGACCCAGTACTTC | CASSQRRLAGGRGETQYF
- | TRBJ1-2 | - | TRBV29-1 | TGCAGCGCCATACAAGTGACCCTCGGTGGCTACACCTTC | CSAIQVTLGGYTF
- | TRBJ1-2 | few | TRBV5-8 | TGTGCCAGCAGCTCGCGGGAGTACTATGGCTACACCTTC | CASSSREYYGYTF
TRBD2 | TRBJ2-1 | - | TRBV7-2 | TGTGCCAGCAGCTTAGTTGGGGAGGGCGGCAACAATGAGCAGTTCTTC | CASSLVGEGGNNEQFF
TRBD2 | TRBJ2-3 | - | TRBV7-9 | TGTGCCACCAACTGGGGACTAGCGGGAGAGTATACGCAGTATTTT | CATNWGLAGEYTQYF
- | TRBJ2-3 | once | TRBV5-1 | TGCGCCAGCACGGACCGGGGTGGGCCCTCCGGTGTGGTAGATACGCAGTATTTT | CASTDRGGPSGVVDTQYF
TRBD2 | TRBJ2-7 | - | TRBV19 | TGTGCCAGTAGCGAGGTAGGAGCGGGAGGTTACGAGCAGTACTTC | CASSEVGAGGYEQYF
- | TRBJ2-7 | - | TRBV21-1 | TGTGCCAGCAGCAAAGAGGGAGGGAGCTCCTACGAGCAGTACTTC | CASSKEGGSSYEQYF
TRBD2 | TRBJ2-2 | - | TRBV7-3 | TGTGCCAGCAGCTTAATTACTAGCGGGAGGGGGCGCACCGGGGAGCTGTTTTTT | CASSLITSGRGRTGELFF
- | TRBJ1-2 | - | TRBV28 | TGTGCCAGCAGTCAGTTCTATGGCTACACCTTC | CASSQFYGYTF
TRBD1 | TRBJ2-7 | - | TRBV28 | TGTGCCAGCAGTGACCCCTGGACAGGGCGAACCTACGAGCAGTACTTC | CASSDPWTGRTYEQYF
TRBD1 | TRBJ1-3 | - | TRBV9 | TGTGCCAGCAGCGTCGATCCGGGACAGTTCTCTGGAAACACCATATATTTT | CASSVDPGQFSGNTIYF